This TCR beta chain was obtained from a study of T cell repertoires in cytomegalovirus infection. At least ten counts were recorded for this clonotype. Antigen specificity is unknown. The CDR3 consists of 15 residues. The germline V gene encodes CDR1 SGHTA and CDR2 FQGNSA. Unmatched junction bases numbered 5, after V lost 5 bases and J lost 6 bases. TCRdb passed the reads through MiXCR, listing each CDR3 protein once. The sample includes about 700,000 distinct CDR3 sequences, around 35% seen only once; the top ten take 18%. The starting material was cultured PBMCs, obtained from culture after CMV antigen stimulation. This chain joins TRBV7-2 and TRBJ2-1, with TRBD2 identical over 12 bases. The receptor was derived from a human donor in good health (CMV status not recorded). Some clones in this sample may be carry-over from other donors' samples. DNA of the CDR3: TGTGCCAGCAGCGATCTAGCGGGGGGGGGCAATGAGCAGTTCTTC. It specifies CASSDLAGGGNEQFF.